This entry is about one TCR beta chain. The data were taken from a study of blood T cell repertoires in COVID-19. Turning to the study itself: Acute and convalescent COVID-19 specimens originated in the United States, Italy and Spain. T cells, B-cell-depleted T cells, or PBMCs provided the cDNA or gDNA that served as material.

As processed by the authors: Nucleated cell counts were estimated from reference gene primer amplification. Clones were sequenced by immunoSEQ multiplex PCR, and TCRdb holds only the in-frame ones, with some missing. V and J calls and clone size are given by that table; D and trimming were obtained from the DNA. This table has some 88,000 clones, around nine tenths appearing once. This CDR3 contains 15 residues. Germline assignment: CDR1 LGHDT and CDR2 YNNKEL (reference sequence). The V end lost 1 base, the J end lost 4 bases, and 11 bases lay between the germline ends. The genes are TRBV3-1 (or the pseudogene TRBV3-2) and TRBJ1-3; D gene uncertain. The TCR comes from a man in his fifties or sixties with acute or convalescent COVID-19. The source material was peripheral blood. The DNA of the CDR3 is TGTGCCAGCAGCCAAGGGTTGCAGGTGGGAAACACCATATATTTT. It encodes CASSQGLQVGNTIYF.